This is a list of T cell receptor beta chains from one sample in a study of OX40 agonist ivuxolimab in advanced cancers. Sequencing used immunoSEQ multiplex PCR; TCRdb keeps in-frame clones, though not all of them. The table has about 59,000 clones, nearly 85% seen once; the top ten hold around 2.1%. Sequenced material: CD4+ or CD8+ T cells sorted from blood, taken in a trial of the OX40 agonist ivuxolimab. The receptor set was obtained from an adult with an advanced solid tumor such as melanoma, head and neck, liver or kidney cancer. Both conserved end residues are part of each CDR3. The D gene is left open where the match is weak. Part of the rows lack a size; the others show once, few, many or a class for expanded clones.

TGTGCCAGCAGTTACGCAGGGGAGGAGACCCAGTACTTC	CASSYAGEETQYF	-	TRBV6-5	-	TRBJ2-5
TGTGCCAGCAGCTCTCAGGGGGAAAAACTGTTTTTT	CASSSQGEKLFF	-	TRBV7-6	-	TRBJ1-4
TGTGCCAGCAGTTACTCGCCTAGCGGGAGGGATACGCAGTATTTT	CASSYSPSGRDTQYF	TRBD2	TRBV6-5	-	TRBJ2-3
TGCGCCAGCAGCCAAGTGTTAGCAGTAGCCAAAAACATTCAGTACTTC	CASSQVLAVAKNIQYF	-	TRBV4-1	-	TRBJ2-4
TGCGCCAGCAGCTCCTCCGGGACAGACTACAATGAGCAGTTCTTC	CASSSSGTDYNEQFF	TRBD1	TRBV5-1	-	TRBJ2-1
TGTGCCAGCAGCTTAGCGCAGTGGTCACCCCTCCACTTT	CASSLAQWSPLHF	-	TRBV7-9	-	TRBJ1-6
TGTGCCAGCAGGCGATCACAGGGGGCAGGCTACGAGCAGTACTTC	CASRRSQGAGYEQYF	TRBD1	TRBV11-3	-	TRBJ2-7
TGTGCCAGCAAGTCCAGGGGGGATGAAAAACTGTTTTTT	CASKSRGDEKLFF	TRBD1	TRBV5-4	medium-sized	TRBJ1-4
TGTGCCATCGGGGGGACTTATAATTCACCCCTCCACTTT	CAIGGTYNSPLHF	-	TRBV2	-	TRBJ1-6
TGTGCCAGCAGCTCTGCGGAGAAGAACACTGAAGCTTTCTTT	CASSSAEKNTEAFF	-	TRBV5-4	once	TRBJ1-1
TGTGCCAGCTCACCACCCGCGTCCTGGGCGGGCACTGAAGCTTTCTTT	CASSPPASWAGTEAFF	-	TRBV18	-	TRBJ1-1
TGTGCCAGCAGCCCTTGGACCGGAGGTGACACCATATATTTT	CASSPWTGGDTIYF	-	TRBV7-2	-	TRBJ1-3
TGTGCCAGCAGCTTGAATAGCGTGGTAGGTGAGCAGTTCTTC	CASSLNSVVGEQFF	-	TRBV11-3	once	TRBJ2-1
TGTGCCTGGAGCCCGGGACTAGCGATCAATGAGCAGTTCTTC	CAWSPGLAINEQFF	TRBD2	TRBV30	few	TRBJ2-1
TGCGCCAGCAGCTTATGGGGAAGCAATCAGCCCCAGCATTTT	CASSLWGSNQPQHF	-	TRBV5-1	-	TRBJ1-5
TGTGCCAGCAGCTCCTCGTCCGGGACAGGACAGCAGTACTTC	CASSSSSGTGQQYF	TRBD1	TRBV7-2	-	TRBJ2-7
TGTGCCAGCAGTGAACGGGGGGGCCGGGAAAATGAGCAGTTCTTC	CASSERGGRENEQFF	TRBD2	TRBV6-1	-	TRBJ2-1
TGTGCCAGTAGCAGGACAGGGTTAGCCAAAAACATTCAGTACTTC	CASSRTGLAKNIQYF	TRBD1	TRBV19	-	TRBJ2-4
TGTGCCAGCAGCTTGGCGCTAGCGGGAGGAACCGGGGAGCTGTTTTTT	CASSLALAGGTGELFF	TRBD2	TRBV4-2	-	TRBJ2-2
TGTGCCAGCAGACATAGCGGGGGTACGGATGAGCAGTTCTTC	CASRHSGGTDEQFF	TRBD2	TRBV7-9	-	TRBJ2-1
TGTGCCAGCAGCTTAGGGCAGAACTCCTACGAGCAGTACTTC	CASSLGQNSYEQYF	-	TRBV7-2	-	TRBJ2-7
TGCGCCACCCAGGTTCAGCCTACCTCCTACAATGAGCAGTTCTTC	CATQVQPTSYNEQFF	-	TRBV5-1	-	TRBJ2-1
TGTGCCAGCAGCCCCGGGACTGCCTACAATGAGCAGTTCTTC	CASSPGTAYNEQFF	-	TRBV7-3	-	TRBJ2-1
TGTGCCAGCAGTGAATTGGCCGGGAACACCGGGGAGCTGTTTTTT	CASSELAGNTGELFF	-	TRBV6-1	-	TRBJ2-2
TGTGCCAGCAGCCTACAAAGGGTTCCCGGGCAGGCCAGGGGTAATGAAAAACTGTTTTTT	CASSLQRVPGQARGNEKLFF	-	TRBV7-8	-	TRBJ1-4